The count of the clone carrying this T cell receptor (beta chain) is one. The antigen is undetermined. This record belongs to a study of shared clonotypes between healthy human individuals. Study-level background: Each donor had three CD4 naive, three CD4 memory, two CD8 naive and one CD8 memory plate.

Germline CDR1 MGHRA, CDR2 YSYEKL. The CDR3 sequence is 12 residues long. V dropped 0 bases and J dropped 10 bases, with 7 bases sitting between them. Data came from immunoSEQ multiplex PCR; TCRdb stores just in-frame clones and leaves some out. The sample shows 800,000 or so clones, about 96% of them seen only once. Naive CD8 cells, CD45RO-negative and positively selected for CCR7, excluded terminally differentiated effector memory CD45RA+ cells. The study's findings and limits: Apart from blood, nothing was sampled; tissue repertoires likely differ. About 5% of naive CD4 clonotypes were common to four donors.

Sequencing was carried out using naive CD8+ T cells sorted from blood. This TCR derives from a young man in good health. The chain combines TRBV4-1 with TRBJ2-1; D not certain. CDR3 loop: CASSQEAPEQFF. CDR3 DNA: TGCGCCAGCAGCCAAGAAGCGCCAGAGCAGTTCTTC.